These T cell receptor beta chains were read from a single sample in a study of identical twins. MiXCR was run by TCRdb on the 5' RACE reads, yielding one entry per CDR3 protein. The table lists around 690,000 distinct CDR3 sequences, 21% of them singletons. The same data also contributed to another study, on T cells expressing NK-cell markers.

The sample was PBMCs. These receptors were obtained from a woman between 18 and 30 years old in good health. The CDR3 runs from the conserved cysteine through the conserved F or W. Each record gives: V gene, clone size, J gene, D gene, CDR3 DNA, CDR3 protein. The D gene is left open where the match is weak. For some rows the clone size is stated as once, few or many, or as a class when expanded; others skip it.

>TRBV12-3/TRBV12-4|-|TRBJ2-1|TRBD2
TGTGCCAGCAGTTTCCTCACAGCGGGAGTTGCGAATGAGCAGTTCTTC
CASSFLTAGVANEQFF
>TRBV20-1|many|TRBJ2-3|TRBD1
TGCAGTGCGAGACGACAGGGACGGGGCACAGATACGCAGTATTTT
CSARRQGRGTDTQYF
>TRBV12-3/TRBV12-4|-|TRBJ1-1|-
TGTGCCAGCAGCTTAGTCCAAGTGAACACTGAAGCTTTCTTT
CASSLVQVNTEAFF
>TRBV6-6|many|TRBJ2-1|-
TGTGCCAGCAGTTACAGGACGGTAAATGAGCAGTTCTTC
CASSYRTVNEQFF
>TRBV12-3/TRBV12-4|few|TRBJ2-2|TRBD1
TGTGCCAGCAGTAAGTCGGGACAGTTCACCGGGGAGCTGTTTTTT
CASSKSGQFTGELFF
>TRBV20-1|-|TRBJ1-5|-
TGCAGTGTCTTCGGACAGTCTCCGGGCAATCAGCCCCAGCATTTT
CSVFGQSPGNQPQHF
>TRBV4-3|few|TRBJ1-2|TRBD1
TGCGCCAGCAGCCAGACCTTTGGGACAGCCCGTCGGTTCGGCTACACCTTC
CASSQTFGTARRFGYTF
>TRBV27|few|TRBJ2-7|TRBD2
TGTGCCAGCAGCATTAAAGGACTAGCGGGAGAATCCAACTACGAGCAGTACTTC
CASSIKGLAGESNYEQYF
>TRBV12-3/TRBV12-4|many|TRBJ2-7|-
TGTGCCAGCAGTTTGACAGTTTACGAGCAGTACTTC
CASSLTVYEQYF
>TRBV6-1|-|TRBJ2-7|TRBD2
TGTGCCAGCAGTCCCCGGGGGGACCGTACGGGCGAGCAGTACTTC
CASSPRGDRTGEQYF
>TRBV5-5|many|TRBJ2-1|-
TGTGCCAGCAGCTTGGGACTAGTATTGGATGAGCAGTTCTTC
CASSLGLVLDEQFF
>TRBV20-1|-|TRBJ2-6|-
TGCAGTGCCTCGGGGGCTGGGGCCAACGTCCTGACTTTC
CSASGAGANVLTF
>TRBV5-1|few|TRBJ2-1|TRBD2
TGCGCCAGCAGCCCACTAGCGGGGGGGTCCGGTGAGCAGTTCTTC
CASSPLAGGSGEQFF
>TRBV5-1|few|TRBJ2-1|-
TGCGCCAGCAGCTTGGTTGCTAGCGCGGATGAGCAGTTCTTC
CASSLVASADEQFF
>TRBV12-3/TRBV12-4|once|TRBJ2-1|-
TGTGCCAGCAGTCATCCGTCAGTCGCCTACAATGAGCAGTTCTTC
CASSHPSVAYNEQFF
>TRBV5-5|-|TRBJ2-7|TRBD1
TGTGCCAGCAGCGAATCAGGGGGCCAGCAGTACTTC
CASSESGGQQYF
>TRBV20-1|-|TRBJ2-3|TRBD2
TGCAGTGCTTCCGGACTAGCGGGAGCGGGGGTCTCTGGCACAGATACGCAGTATTTT
CSASGLAGAGVSGTDTQYF
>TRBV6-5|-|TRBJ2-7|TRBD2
TGTGCCAGCAGTTTTCCCCCTAGCGGTTACCCCCACGAGCAGTACTTC
CASSFPPSGYPHEQYF
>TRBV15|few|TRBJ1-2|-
TGTGCCACCAGCAGCCCCGGTCAGGGTGGCTATGGCTACACCTTC
CATSSPGQGGYGYTF
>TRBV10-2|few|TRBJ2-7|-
TGCGCCAGCACCCCAGCCCTGAACGAGCAGTACTTC
CASTPALNEQYF
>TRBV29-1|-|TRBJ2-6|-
TGCAGCGTGCGGGTCCCAGGGGTTAAGGATGGGGCCAACGTCCTGACTTTC
CSVRVPGVKDGANVLTF
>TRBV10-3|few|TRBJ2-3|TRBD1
TGTGCCATCAGGCCGGGACAGCGCCCTTTGACGCAGTATTTT
CAIRPGQRPLTQYF
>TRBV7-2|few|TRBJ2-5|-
TGTGCTTACAGTGAGGGAAGAGGGCTGGATAACCAAGAGACCCAGTACTTC
CAYSEGRGLDNQETQYF
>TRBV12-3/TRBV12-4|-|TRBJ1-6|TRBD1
TGTGCCAGCAGCTCTCAGGGGGCTGGGTCACCCCTCCACTTT
CASSSQGAGSPLHF
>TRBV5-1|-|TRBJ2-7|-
TGCGCCAGCAGCTCAGGGGATCCCGGGTCCTACGAGCAGTACTTC
CASSSGDPGSYEQYF
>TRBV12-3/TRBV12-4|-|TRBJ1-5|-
TGTGCCAGCAGTTTAGTGCCAACTGCCCAGCATTTT
CASSLVPTAQHF
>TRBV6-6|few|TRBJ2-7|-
TGTGCACTCAAACAGGAGGGTCTCCACGAGCAGTACTTC
CALKQEGLHEQYF
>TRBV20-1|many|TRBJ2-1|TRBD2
TGCAGTGCCCAAGGGAGGAGCGGGAGGGCCCGGAATGAGCAGTTCTTC
CSAQGRSGRARNEQFF
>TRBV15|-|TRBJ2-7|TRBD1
TGTGCCACCAGCAGGGACAGGGTCCCCTACGAGCAGTACTTC
CATSRDRVPYEQYF
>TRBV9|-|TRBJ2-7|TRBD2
TGTGCCAGCAGCGTGGCCCCGACTAGCGGACACTACGAGCAGTACTTC
CASSVAPTSGHYEQYF
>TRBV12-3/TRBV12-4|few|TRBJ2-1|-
TGTGCCAGCAGTTTTACGGAAAGTGAGCAGTTCTTC
CASSFTESEQFF
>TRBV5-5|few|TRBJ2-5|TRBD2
TGTGCCAGCAGCCGTGGGGGACTAGCCTTAGAGACCCAGTACTTC
CASSRGGLALETQYF
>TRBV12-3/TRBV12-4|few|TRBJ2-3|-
TGTGCCAGCAGTTTTGGCGGGTCCGCCTTTTTT
CASSFGGSAFF
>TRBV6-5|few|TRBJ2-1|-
TGTGCCAGCAGTTACGTGGCCCGTTATGACAATGAGCAGTTCTTC
CASSYVARYDNEQFF
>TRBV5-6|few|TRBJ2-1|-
TGTGCCAGCAGCCGGGGATCTAGCAGACACAATGAGCAGTTCTTC
CASSRGSSRHNEQFF
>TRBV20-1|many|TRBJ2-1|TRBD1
TGCAGTGCTAGAGAGGACCGGACAGGCAACAATGAGCAGTTCTTC
CSAREDRTGNNEQFF
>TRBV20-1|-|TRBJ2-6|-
TGCAGTGCTAGGAATACGTTCTCTGGGGCCAACGTCCTGACTTTC
CSARNTFSGANVLTF
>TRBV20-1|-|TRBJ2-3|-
TGCAGTGCAGCGGGCCTAAGCACAGATACGCAGTATTTT
CSAAGLSTDTQYF
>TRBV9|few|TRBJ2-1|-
TGTGCCAGCAGCGTAGGGGGAACGGCAGGGAGGTACAATGAGCAGTTCTTC
CASSVGGTAGRYNEQFF
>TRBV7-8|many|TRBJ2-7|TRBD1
TGTGCCAGCAGCCTATATCCGGGACAGGGAACATACGAGCAGTACTTC
CASSLYPGQGTYEQYF
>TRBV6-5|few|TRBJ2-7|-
TGTGCCAGCAGTTACTCCGACCCTGACAGCGAGCAGTACTTC
CASSYSDPDSEQYF
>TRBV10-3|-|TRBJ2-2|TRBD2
TGTGCCATCAGGGGGGGACTAGCCAACACCGGGGAGCTGTTTTTT
CAIRGGLANTGELFF
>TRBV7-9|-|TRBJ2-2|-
TGTGCCAGCAACGGGGGAGAGAACACCGGGGAGCTGTTTTTT
CASNGGENTGELFF
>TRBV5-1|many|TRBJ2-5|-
TGCGCCAGCAGACCCGAGGAAGAGACCCAGTACTTC
CASRPEEETQYF
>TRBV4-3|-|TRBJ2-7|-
TGCGCCAGCAGCCAAGATCGGGCAGAATCCTACGAGCAGTACTTC
CASSQDRAESYEQYF
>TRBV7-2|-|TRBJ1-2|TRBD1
TGTGCCAGCAGCTTACGAGGGGGCGCGTCTGGCTACACCTTC
CASSLRGGASGYTF
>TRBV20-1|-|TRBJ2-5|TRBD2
TGCAGTGCTAGAGATCGGGATAGCGGGGGAGGTTACCAAGAGACCCAGTACTTC
CSARDRDSGGGYQETQYF
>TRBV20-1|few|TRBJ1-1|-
TGCAGTGCTACCGACACAGGGACTGAAGCTTTCTTT
CSATDTGTEAFF
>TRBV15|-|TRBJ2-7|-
TGTGCCACCAGCAGAGATCCGTCGGCAGGGCACGAGCAGTACTTC
CATSRDPSAGHEQYF
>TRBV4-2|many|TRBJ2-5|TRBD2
TGTGCCAGCAGCCAAACAGCGGGGGCAACCCAAGAGACCCAGTACTTC
CASSQTAGATQETQYF
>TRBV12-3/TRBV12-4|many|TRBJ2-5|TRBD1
TGTGCCAGCAGTCCCGGGACAGGGGGTAAAGAGACCCAGTACTTC
CASSPGTGGKETQYF
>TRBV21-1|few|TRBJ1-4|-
TGTGCCAGCAGCAAAGGGTCAGGGAGTAATGAAAAACTGTTTTTT
CASSKGSGSNEKLFF
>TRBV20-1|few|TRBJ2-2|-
TGCAGTGCTCCTGGGAGGGGGCATAGCGGGGAGCTGTTTTTT
CSAPGRGHSGELFF
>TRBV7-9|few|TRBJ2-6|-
TGTGCCAGCAGCTTCCATGCCAACGTCCTGACTTTC
CASSFHANVLTF
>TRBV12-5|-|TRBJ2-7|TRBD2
TGTGCTAGTCGAGCACTAGCGGGGGGGCGGCCCCTTTCCGAGCAGTACTTC
CASRALAGGRPLSEQYF
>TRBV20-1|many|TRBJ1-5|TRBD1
TGCAGTGCTAGCCCTGGGACAGGGGAGGATCAGCCCCAGCATTTT
CSASPGTGEDQPQHF
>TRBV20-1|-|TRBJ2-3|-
TGCAGTGCCATCCCCAGGGTGGGGGCGACAGATACGCAGTATTTT
CSAIPRVGATDTQYF
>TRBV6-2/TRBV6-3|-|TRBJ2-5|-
TGTGCCAGCAATCCTCCCACAGAGACCCAGTACTTC
CASNPPTETQYF
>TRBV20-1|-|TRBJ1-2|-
TGCAGTGCTAGGGGCCGCAACGGCGGCTACACCTTC
CSARGRNGGYTF